The T cell receptor (beta chain) under discussion was sequenced for a study of T-cell memory formation after mild COVID-19. As concerns this clonotype: Its cognate antigen is unknown.

Trimming stripped 1 base from V and 6 bases from J, with 10 bases between. CDR3 size: 14 residues. General observations from the study: Clones contracting day 15 to 85 were balanced CD4/CD8; later expanders leaned CD4+. Second-wave clones with a day 37 peak had unconfirmed SARS-CoV-2 specificity.

TCRdb itself ran the 5' RACE reads through MiXCR, one entry per CDR3 protein. Here the sample spans about 560,000 distinct CDR3 sequences, approximately 15% being singletons. The receptor comes from an adult woman who had mild COVID-19 (a few samples of this study predate the infection). Cell type and time point are not known. The sample comprised PBMCs or a T cell subset sorted from them (not recorded which). This chain links TRBV12-3 or TRBV12-4 with TRBJ1-5; D unclear. DNA of the CDR3: TGTGCCAGCAGTTTAGGACCCCGCAGTCAGCCCCAGCATTTT. It is translated as CASSLGPRSQPQHF.